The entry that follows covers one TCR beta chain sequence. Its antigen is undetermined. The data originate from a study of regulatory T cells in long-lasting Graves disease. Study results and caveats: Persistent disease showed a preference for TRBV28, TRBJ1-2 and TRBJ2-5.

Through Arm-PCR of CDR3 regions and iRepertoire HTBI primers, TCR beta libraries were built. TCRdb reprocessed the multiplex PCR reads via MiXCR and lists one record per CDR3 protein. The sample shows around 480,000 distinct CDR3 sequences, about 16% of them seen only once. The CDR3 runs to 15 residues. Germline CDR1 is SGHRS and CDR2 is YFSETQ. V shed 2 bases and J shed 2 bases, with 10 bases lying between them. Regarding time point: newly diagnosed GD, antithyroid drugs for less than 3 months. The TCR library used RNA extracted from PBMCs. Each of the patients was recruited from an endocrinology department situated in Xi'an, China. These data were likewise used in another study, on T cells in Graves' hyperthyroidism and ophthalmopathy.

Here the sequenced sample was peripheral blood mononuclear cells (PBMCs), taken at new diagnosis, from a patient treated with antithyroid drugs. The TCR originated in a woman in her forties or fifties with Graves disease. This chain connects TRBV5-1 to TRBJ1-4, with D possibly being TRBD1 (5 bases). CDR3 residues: CASSFRGLTNEKLFF. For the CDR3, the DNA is TGCGCCAGCAGCTTTCGGGGCCTCACTAATGAAAAACTGTTTTTT.